The clone carrying this T cell receptor (beta chain) was seen at least ten times. Its matching antigen is unknown. This sample is drawn from a study of CD8 T cells in ankylosing spondylitis. Regarding the study as a whole: In ankylosing spondylitis blood, a motif of roughly eight highly homologous TCR beta variants appeared characteristic.

Molecular-barcoded quantitative 5'-RACE produced these TCR beta libraries. MiXCR was run by TCRdb on the 5' RACE reads, yielding one entry per CDR3 protein. Of roughly 180,000 distinct CDR3 sequences detected, approximately 10% appear once; the ten largest clones hold just under 30%. Deletions cut 6 bases from V and 5 bases from J, with 18 bases between. There are 15 residues in the CDR3. Germline V gene lookup returns CDR1 SGHDT and CDR2 YYEEEE. The V and J genes are TRBV5-6 and TRBJ1-5; possible D gene TRBD1, 6 bases. This clonotype was obtained from a male donor with ankylosing spondylitis or in good health (not recorded which). Sample: blood, either unsorted or a sorted T cell fraction (not recorded which). In DNA form, the CDR3 reads TGTGCCAGCACCATAACCTCGGACAGTTATCAGCCCCAGCATTTT. As protein: CASTITSDSYQPQHF.